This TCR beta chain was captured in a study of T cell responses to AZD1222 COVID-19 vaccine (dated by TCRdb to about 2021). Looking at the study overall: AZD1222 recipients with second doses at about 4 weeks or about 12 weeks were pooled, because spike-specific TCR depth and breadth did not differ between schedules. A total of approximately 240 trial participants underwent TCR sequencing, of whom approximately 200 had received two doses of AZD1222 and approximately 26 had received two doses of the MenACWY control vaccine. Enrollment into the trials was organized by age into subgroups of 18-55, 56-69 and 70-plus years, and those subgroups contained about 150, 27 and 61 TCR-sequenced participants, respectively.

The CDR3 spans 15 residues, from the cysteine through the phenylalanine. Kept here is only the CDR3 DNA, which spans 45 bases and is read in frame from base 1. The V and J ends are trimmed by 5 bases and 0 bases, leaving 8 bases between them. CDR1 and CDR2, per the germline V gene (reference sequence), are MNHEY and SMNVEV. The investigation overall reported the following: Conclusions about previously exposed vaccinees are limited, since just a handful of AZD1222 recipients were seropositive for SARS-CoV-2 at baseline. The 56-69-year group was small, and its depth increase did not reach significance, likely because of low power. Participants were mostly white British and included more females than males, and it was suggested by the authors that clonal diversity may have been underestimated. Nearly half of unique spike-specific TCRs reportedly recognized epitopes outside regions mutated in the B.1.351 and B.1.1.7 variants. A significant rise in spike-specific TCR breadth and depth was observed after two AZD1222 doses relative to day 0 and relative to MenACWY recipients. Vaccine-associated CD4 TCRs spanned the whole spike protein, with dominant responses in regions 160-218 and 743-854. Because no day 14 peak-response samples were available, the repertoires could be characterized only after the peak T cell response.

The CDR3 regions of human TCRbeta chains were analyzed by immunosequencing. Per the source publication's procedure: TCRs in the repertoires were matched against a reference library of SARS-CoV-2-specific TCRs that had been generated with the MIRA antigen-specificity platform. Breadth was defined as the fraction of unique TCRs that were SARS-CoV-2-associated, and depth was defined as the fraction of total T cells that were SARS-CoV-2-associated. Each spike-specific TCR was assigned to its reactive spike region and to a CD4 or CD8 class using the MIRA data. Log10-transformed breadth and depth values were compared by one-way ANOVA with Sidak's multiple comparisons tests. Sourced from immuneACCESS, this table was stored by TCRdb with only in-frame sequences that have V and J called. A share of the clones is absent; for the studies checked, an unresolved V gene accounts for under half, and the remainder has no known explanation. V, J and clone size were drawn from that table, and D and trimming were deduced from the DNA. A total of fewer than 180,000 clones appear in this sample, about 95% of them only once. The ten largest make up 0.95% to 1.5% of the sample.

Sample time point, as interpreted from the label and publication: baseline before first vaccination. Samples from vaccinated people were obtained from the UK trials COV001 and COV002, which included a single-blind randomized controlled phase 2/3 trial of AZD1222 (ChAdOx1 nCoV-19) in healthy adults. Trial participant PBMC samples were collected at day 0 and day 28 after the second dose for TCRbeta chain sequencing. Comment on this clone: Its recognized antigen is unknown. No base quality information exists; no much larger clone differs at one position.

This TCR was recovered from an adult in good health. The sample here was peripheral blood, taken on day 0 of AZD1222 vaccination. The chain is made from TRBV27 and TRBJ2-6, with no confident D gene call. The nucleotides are TGTGCCAGCAGTGAGTCTCCCTCTGGGGCCAACGTCCTGACTTTC. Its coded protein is CASSESPSGANVLTF.